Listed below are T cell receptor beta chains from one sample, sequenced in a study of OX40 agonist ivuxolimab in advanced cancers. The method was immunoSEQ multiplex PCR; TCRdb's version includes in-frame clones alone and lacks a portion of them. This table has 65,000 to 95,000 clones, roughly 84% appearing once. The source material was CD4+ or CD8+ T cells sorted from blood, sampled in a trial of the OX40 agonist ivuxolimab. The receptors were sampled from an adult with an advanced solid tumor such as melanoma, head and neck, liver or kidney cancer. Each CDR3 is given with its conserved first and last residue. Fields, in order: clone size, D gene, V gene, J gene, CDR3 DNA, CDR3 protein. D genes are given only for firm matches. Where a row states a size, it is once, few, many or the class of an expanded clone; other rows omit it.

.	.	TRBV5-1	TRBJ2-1	TGCGCCAGCAGCTTGGCGGTGGGAGGTTATTACAATGAGCAGTTCTTC	CASSLAVGGYYNEQFF
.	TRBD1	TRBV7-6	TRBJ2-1	TGTGCCAGCAGCTTAGGGACAGGGTATGACAATGAGCAGTTCTTC	CASSLGTGYDNEQFF
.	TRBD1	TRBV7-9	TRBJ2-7	TGTGCCAGCAGCTTGGGAGGACAGGGGGCCGAGCAGTACTTC	CASSLGGQGAEQYF
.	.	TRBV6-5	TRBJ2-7	TGTGCCAGCACTAGCGATCTTGTGAACGAGCAGTACTTC	CASTSDLVNEQYF
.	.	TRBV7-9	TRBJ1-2	TGTGCCAGCAGCTATGGGGGCGCCGGGGACTATGGCTACACCTTC	CASSYGGAGDYGYTF
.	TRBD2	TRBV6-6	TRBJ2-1	TGTGCCAGCAGTTACCATAGCGGGGTATACAATGAGCAGTTCTTC	CASSYHSGVYNEQFF
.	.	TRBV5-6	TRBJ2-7	TGTGCCAGCAGCCCCGTTGGAGTCTCCTACGAGCAGTACTTC	CASSPVGVSYEQYF
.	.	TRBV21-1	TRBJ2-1	TGTGCCAGCAGCGAATGGGGTTCCGCGTCTAGCGGGAGTATCGACAATGAGCAGTTCTTC	CASSEWGSASSGSIDNEQFF
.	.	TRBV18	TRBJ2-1	TGTGCCAGCTCACCCTCGGACGGGATGGATGAGCAGTTCTTC	CASSPSDGMDEQFF
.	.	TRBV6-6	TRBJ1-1	TGTGCCAGCCGTCGGGGTCTGAACACTGAAGCTTTCTTT	CASRRGLNTEAFF
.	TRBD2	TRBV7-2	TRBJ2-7	TGTGCCAGCAGCACCGGACTAGCGGGAGGTAGCCACGAGCAGTACTTC	CASSTGLAGGSHEQYF
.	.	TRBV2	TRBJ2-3	TGTGCCAGCAGACCGGGACGACTGCGAGCAGATACGCAGTATTTT	CASRPGRLRADTQYF
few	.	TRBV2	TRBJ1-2	TGTGCCAGCAGGAACGTCCGAGTCGGTGGCTACACCTTC	CASRNVRVGGYTF
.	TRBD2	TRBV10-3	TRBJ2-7	TGTGCCATCAGTGAGTCTGGCGGGAGGGGCGAGCAGTACTTC	CAISESGGRGEQYF
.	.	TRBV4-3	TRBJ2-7	TGCGCCAGCAGCCGTTCTATGGTTCGCGGAGACGAGCAGTACTTC	CASSRSMVRGDEQYF
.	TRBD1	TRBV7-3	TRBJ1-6	TGTGCCAGCAGCATGACAGGGGGTTCACCCCTCCACTTT	CASSMTGGSPLHF
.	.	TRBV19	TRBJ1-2	TGTGCCAGTGCTACCCGGGACGGGACAAACTATGGCTACACCTTC	CASATRDGTNYGYTF
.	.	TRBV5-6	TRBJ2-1	TGTGCCAGCAGCTTGGGTAGCGGTAATGAGCAGTTCTTC	CASSLGSGNEQFF
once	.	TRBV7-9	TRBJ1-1	TGTGCCAGCAGCTCCAGGGCGGGTGAAGCTTTCTTT	CASSSRAGEAFF
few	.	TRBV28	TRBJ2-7	TGTGCCAGCAGCCAGATAGGCTACGAGCAGTACTTC	CASSQIGYEQYF
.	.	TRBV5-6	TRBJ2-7	TGTGCCAGCAGCTTGGGGGGTAGCTCGTACGAGCAGTACTTC	CASSLGGSSYEQYF
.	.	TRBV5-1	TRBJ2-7	TGCGCCAGCAGCTTAACGCCCGGGGAGCAGTACTTC	CASSLTPGEQYF
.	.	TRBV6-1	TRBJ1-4	TGTGCCAGCAGTGAAATAGTAGGGTCAGATGAAAAACTGTTTTTT	CASSEIVGSDEKLFF
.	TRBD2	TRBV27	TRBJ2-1	TGTGCCAGCAGTTTAATGGGGCGGGAGAGACACAATGAGCAGTTCTTC	CASSLMGRERHNEQFF
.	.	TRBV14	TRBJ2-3	TGTGCCAGCAGCATCCTGTTGGGGGCGCAGTATTTT	CASSILLGAQYF
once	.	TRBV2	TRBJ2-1	TGTGCCAGCAGCGCGGGGAATGAGCAGTTCTTC	CASSAGNEQFF
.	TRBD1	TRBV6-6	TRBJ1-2	TGTGCCAGCAGTTCGGACAGGGGACCCACCAACTATGGCTACACCTTC	CASSSDRGPTNYGYTF
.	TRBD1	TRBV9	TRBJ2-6	TGTGCCAGCAGCGTCGGGACAGGGTCCTCTGGGGCCAACGTCCTGACTTTC	CASSVGTGSSGANVLTF
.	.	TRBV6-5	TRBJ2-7	TGTGCCAGCACTCGACGTTGGGGTAGCTACGAGCAGTACTTC	CASTRRWGSYEQYF
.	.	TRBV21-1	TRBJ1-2	TGTGCCAGCAGCAAAAAAGGGGCGGGACAGTGGGTACCAAACTTCTATGGCTACACCTTC	CASSKKGAGQWVPNFYGYTF
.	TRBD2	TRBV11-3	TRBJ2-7	TGTGCCAGCCAACGGTGGACTAGCACCTCTTTCTCGGGCGAGCAGTACTTC	CASQRWTSTSFSGEQYF
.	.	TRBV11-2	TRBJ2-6	TGTGCCAGCAGCTTATATGGGGCCAACGTCCTGACTTTC	CASSLYGANVLTF
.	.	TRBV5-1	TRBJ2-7	TGCGCCAGCAGCAAGGAAGGGGTTAGGTACGAGCAGTACTTC	CASSKEGVRYEQYF
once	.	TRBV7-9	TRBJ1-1	TGTGCCAGCAGCTTAGGCACAAACACTGAAGCTTTCTTT	CASSLGTNTEAFF
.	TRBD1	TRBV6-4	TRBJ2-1	TGTGCCAGCAGTGCCGGGACAGGGCACTACAATGAGCAGTTCTTC	CASSAGTGHYNEQFF
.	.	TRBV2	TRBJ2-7	TGTGCCAGCAGCGAGGACTGGGGCAGGGTCGAGCAGTACTTC	CASSEDWGRVEQYF
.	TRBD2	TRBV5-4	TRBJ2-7	TGTGCCAGCAGCTCTGGACTAGCGGGAGGATCCTACGAGCAGTACTTC	CASSSGLAGGSYEQYF
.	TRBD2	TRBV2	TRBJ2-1	TGTGCCAGCAGGTGGGGTAGCGGGGACTACAATGAGCAGTTCTTC	CASRWGSGDYNEQFF
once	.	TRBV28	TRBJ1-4	TGTGCCAGCAGCCCTGGGACATCGAAAACAGGAACCGCTAATGAAAAACTGTTTTTT	CASSPGTSKTGTANEKLFF
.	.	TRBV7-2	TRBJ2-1	TGTGCCAGCAGCTCGTACGGTGAGCAGTTCTTC	CASSSYGEQFF
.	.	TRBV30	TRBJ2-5	TGTGCCTGGAGTAGGGCGGGACAAGAGACCCAGTACTTC	CAWSRAGQETQYF
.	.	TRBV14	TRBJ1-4	TGTGCCAGCAGCCGACTCCGCGACAGCAATGAAAAACTGTTTTTT	CASSRLRDSNEKLFF